A selection of T cell receptor beta chains follows, all from one sample in a study of blood T cells in healthy people across ages. TCRdb re-called the 5' RACE reads through MiXCR, storing one row per CDR3 protein. The repertoire holds 850,000 to 1,000,000 distinct CDR3 sequences, with around 49% as singletons. The source material was blood. The receptor source for this set is a man younger than 45 in good health. The CDR3 runs from the conserved cysteine through the conserved F or W. Fields, in order: CDR3 protein, CDR3 DNA, D gene, V gene, J gene, clone size. A D gene is named only where the DNA matches it firmly. Only some rows state a clone size, as once, few, many or a class for expanded clones.

cdr3_aa: CASSQDGEQYF
cdr3_nt: TGTGCCAGCAGCCAAGACGGCGAGCAGTACTTC
d_call: NA
v_call: TRBV4-2
j_call: TRBJ2-7
clone_size: NA

cdr3_aa: CASSLVGRERNEQFF
cdr3_nt: TGCGCCAGCAGCTTGGTTGGCAGGGAGAGGAATGAGCAGTTCTTC
d_call: NA
v_call: TRBV5-1
j_call: TRBJ2-1
clone_size: NA

cdr3_aa: CASSYSITGKDYGYTF
cdr3_nt: TGTGCCAGCAGTTACTCTATTACAGGGAAGGACTATGGCTACACCTTC
d_call: NA
v_call: TRBV6-2/TRBV6-3
j_call: TRBJ1-2
clone_size: few

cdr3_aa: CASSPYGGRSSTDTQYF
cdr3_nt: TGTGCCAGCAGCCCCTATGGGGGCAGATCTAGCACAGATACGCAGTATTTT
d_call: NA
v_call: TRBV7-9
j_call: TRBJ2-3
clone_size: NA

cdr3_aa: CASSPMGQFNEQYF
cdr3_nt: TGTGCCAGCAGCCCAATGGGACAGTTCAATGAGCAGTACTTC
d_call: TRBD1
v_call: TRBV6-6
j_call: TRBJ2-7
clone_size: NA

cdr3_aa: CAISDGSPHEQYF
cdr3_nt: TGTGCCATCAGTGACGGTTCCCCTCACGAGCAGTACTTC
d_call: NA
v_call: TRBV10-3
j_call: TRBJ2-7
clone_size: few

cdr3_aa: CASRQASSYNEQFF
cdr3_nt: TGTGCCAGCAGACAGGCAAGCTCCTACAATGAGCAGTTCTTC
d_call: NA
v_call: TRBV28
j_call: TRBJ2-1
clone_size: few

cdr3_aa: CASSLSAGTGNQPQHF
cdr3_nt: TGTGCCAGCAGCTTATCCGCAGGGACGGGCAATCAGCCCCAGCATTTT
d_call: NA
v_call: TRBV7-2
j_call: TRBJ1-5
clone_size: NA

cdr3_aa: CAIKGARQGSSYEQYF
cdr3_nt: TGTGCCATCAAGGGAGCCCGACAGGGATCATCCTACGAGCAGTACTTC
d_call: TRBD1
v_call: TRBV10-3
j_call: TRBJ2-7
clone_size: few

cdr3_aa: CSADRDSNYGYTF
cdr3_nt: TGCAGTGCAGACCGGGACAGTAACTATGGCTACACCTTC
d_call: TRBD1
v_call: TRBV20-1
j_call: TRBJ1-2
clone_size: once

cdr3_aa: CASSGTSGIAHEQFF
cdr3_nt: TGTGCCAGCAGTGGGACTAGCGGGATAGCCCATGAGCAGTTCTTC
d_call: TRBD2
v_call: TRBV25-1
j_call: TRBJ2-1
clone_size: NA

cdr3_aa: CASSLVGQASEETQYF
cdr3_nt: TGTGCCAGCAGCTTGGTGGGACAGGCGAGCGAAGAGACCCAGTACTTC
d_call: TRBD1
v_call: TRBV5-6
j_call: TRBJ2-5
clone_size: NA

cdr3_aa: CASSEGFLADNEKLFF
cdr3_nt: TGTGCCAGCAGTGAAGGCTTCCTAGCGGATAATGAAAAACTGTTTTTT
d_call: NA
v_call: TRBV2
j_call: TRBJ1-4
clone_size: NA

cdr3_aa: CASSQDLAGVETQYF
cdr3_nt: TGTGCCAGCAGCCAAGATCTTGCGGGAGTTGAGACCCAGTACTTC
d_call: TRBD2
v_call: TRBV4-2
j_call: TRBJ2-5
clone_size: few

cdr3_aa: CASSLAYSQSDTQYF
cdr3_nt: TGCGCCAGCAGTTTAGCCTACTCGCAATCAGATACGCAGTATTTT
d_call: NA
v_call: TRBV4-1
j_call: TRBJ2-3
clone_size: few

cdr3_aa: CASSQEEGTVLGYGYTF
cdr3_nt: TGCGCCAGCAGCCAAGAGGAGGGTACGGTCTTAGGTTATGGCTACACCTTC
d_call: NA
v_call: TRBV4-1
j_call: TRBJ1-2
clone_size: many

cdr3_aa: CASSGTSATDTQYF
cdr3_nt: TGTGCCAGCAGCGGGACTAGCGCGACAGATACGCAGTATTTT
d_call: TRBD2
v_call: TRBV6-2/TRBV6-3
j_call: TRBJ2-3
clone_size: NA

cdr3_aa: CASSQEGPYTGNTIYF
cdr3_nt: TGTGCCAGCAGCCAAGAAGGCCCCTATACAGGAAACACCATATATTTT
d_call: NA
v_call: TRBV3-1
j_call: TRBJ1-3
clone_size: NA

cdr3_aa: CASGRGSGTDTQYF
cdr3_nt: TGTGCCAGCGGCCGGGGAAGCGGGACAGATACGCAGTATTTT
d_call: NA
v_call: TRBV6-4
j_call: TRBJ2-3
clone_size: few

cdr3_aa: CASSIPSLAGGASTYEQYF
cdr3_nt: TGTGCCAGCAGTATCCCCTCTCTAGCGGGGGGGGCCTCCACCTACGAGCAGTACTTC
d_call: TRBD2
v_call: TRBV28
j_call: TRBJ2-7
clone_size: NA

cdr3_aa: CASSLGPRVYEQYF
cdr3_nt: TGTGCCAGCAGCTTAGGGCCCCGCGTCTACGAGCAGTACTTC
d_call: NA
v_call: TRBV7-9
j_call: TRBJ2-7
clone_size: NA

cdr3_aa: CSAPSQGGPDTQYF
cdr3_nt: TGCAGTGCTCCCAGTCAGGGTGGCCCAGATACGCAGTATTTT
d_call: NA
v_call: TRBV20-1
j_call: TRBJ2-3
clone_size: NA